One T cell receptor (beta chain) is described in this entry. The data were taken from a study of cytomegalovirus exposure and HLA in healthy donors. PCR was performed using 60 Vbeta and 13 Jbeta primers. Measured with immunoSEQ multiplex PCR; TCRdb has only the in-frame clones, and not every one. This table holds 100,000 to 150,000 clones. The CDR3 has 15 amino acids. The germline gives CDR1 MDHEN, CDR2 SYDVKM. V lost 3 bases and J lost 4, with 16 bases in between. This sequence was found in a woman aged 40 to 55 in good health and CMV-seropositive. This chain connects TRBV28 to TRBJ2-7, with a weak D call TRBD2 (5 bases). The sample was PBMCs. CDR3 residues: CASSFVRRRGYEQYF. The CDR3 bases are TGTGCCAGCAGTTTCGTTCGTAGACGGGGATACGAGCAGTACTTC.